This TCR beta chain comes out of a study of cytomegalovirus exposure and HLA in healthy donors (dated by TCRdb to 2016 to 2017). Notes on the research overall: An earlier analysis of several hundred of the donors reported 276 Gb of sequence data and some 100 million unique TCR beta sequences from about 179 million T cells. The study aimed to test whether cataloging public T cell receptors could reveal signatures of past pathogen exposure. Approximately 310 gigabases of sequencing data and about 92 million unique TCR sequences made up an early release that covered 500 to 700 HLA-typed donors. Among 300 to 450 genotyped donors of the cohort, an average of approximately 240,000 unique TCR beta nucleotide sequences were sequenced per donor, roughly a sixth of them non-productive. Of the roughly 400 genotyped donors, approximately 82% fell in the genetic ancestry cluster associated with self-reported Caucasian donors. Every repertoire in the discovery cohort had been generated on one and the same sequencing platform. Donor age, sex, ethnicity and CMV serostatus were compiled together with the repertoire data. The T cell repertoires of 666 subjects were profiled by immunosequencing and related to cytomegalovirus serostatus. Class I and class II HLA loci were covered by the typing at four-digit resolution. An earlier analysis of around 580 of the donors used high-throughput TCR beta sequencing to judge whether each TCR beta V gene segment behaved as functional or pseudogenic. A later genetic analysis took genome-wide SNP genotypes for about three fifths of the 666 donors and used that subset as a discovery cohort. Along with the roughly 700-subject first cohort, a separate validation cohort of over a hundred different subjects was used. Roughly 5 DR-DQ haplotypes were handled as single units for association and clustering because linkage in the cohort was strong. Rather than drawing on any new phenotypic data, the later analysis identified candidate immune exposures from TCR beta sequences and the way those sequences occurred across donors. A later analysis re-examined previously published TCR beta repertoires from over 500 donors and added high-resolution HLA genotyping to investigate patterns of TCR occurrence. The number of donors typed differed by locus, with 629-630 for A, B, C, DRB1 and DQB1, more than 500 for DQA1, 600 to 610 for DPA1, and some 450 for DPB1. The study combined high-throughput TCR immunosequencing, statistical association of individual TCRs with disease status, and machine learning to predict cytomegalovirus infection status.

CDR1 is given as LGHNT and CDR2 as FRNRAP, both from the germline V gene. V sheds 11 bases and J sheds 3 bases, leaving 13 bases between their ends. Counted from cysteine to phenylalanine, this CDR3 has 13 amino acids. Only the CDR3 DNA is retained, 39 bases long and in frame from the first base. Findings and caveats that apply to the study as a whole: A further reported finding was that TCR beta sequences accurately predicted the HLA-A and HLA-B alleles for most subjects in the first cohort. CMV serostatus was the only immune exposure information available for the cohort. Most TCR sequences were seen in very few donors, while some public TCRs were found in many individuals. The classifier was reported to diagnose cytomegalovirus status with high specificity and sensitivity in both the original and validation cohorts. According to a later analysis, most CMV-associated TCR beta chains appeared to be HLA-restricted, and the HLA associations seemed to be driven largely by CMV exposure. A cluster of highly shared sequence variants was judged likely to represent a technical artifact of the sequencing pipeline. Strong co-occurrence of HLA alleles, especially DR and DQ, made assigning TCR associations to individual alleles difficult. Linkage disequilibrium might explain the correlated functional status among segregating V segments, but an unknown experimental factor could not be excluded. This cohort had only TCR beta chains sequenced, and the lack of alpha or paired-chain data limited which features could be detected. The 87-base-pair reads could not distinguish some IMGT-functional V segments, including TRBV6-2 and TRBV6-3, so those segments were excluded. In a later genetic analysis, fewer N-insertions in productive TCRs were reported among donors in an Asian-associated ancestry cluster than the roughly 640-donor mean. Three of the identified cytomegalovirus-associated TCR beta chains were confirmed in vitro to be specific for cytomegalovirus antigens. In a later analysis, about 16,000 TCR beta sequences were associated with specific HLA alleles at a false discovery rate of 0.05. Because counts were too low, more than 15 rarely observed V segments, including chromosome 9 orphons, were left out of the earlier analysis of roughly 600 of the donors. A later analysis reported that several top co-occurrence clusters appeared linked to parvovirus B19, influenza, CMV and Epstein-Barr virus. In a later genetic analysis, a missense DCLRE1C variant was associated with V-gene and J-gene trimming of TCR beta chains, and the association was replicated in an independent cohort. In a later analysis, HLA-associated TCR beta chains showed more clonal expansion and lower generation probabilities than non-associated chains that were equally common. According to a later analysis, TCR association rates differed among HLA loci, with DRB1 alleles showing the most associated TCRs and HLA-C alleles showing the fewest. In the study, 150 to 200 TCR beta chains were listed as associated with cytomegalovirus. Because HLA typing was missing for some donors at each locus, association tests included only the typed subset. In an earlier analysis of some 500 of the donors, most TCR beta V segments were observed in productive rearrangements about 87% or about 30% of the time, broadly matching IMGT annotations. Presence/absence analyses assumed roughly uniform sequencing depth across donors, an assumption that may not hold. According to the authors, the approach could potentially be generalized to other disease states and immunological phenotypes.

The cohort consisted of 650 to 850 healthy bone marrow donors. At the time of sampling, every cohort member was nominally healthy, though immune exposures that went unrecorded were likely present. The donor tested CMV seronegative, placing the donor among the roughly 350 seronegative members of the cohort. Every donor gave a peripheral blood sample, and the peripheral blood mononuclear cells from that sample were used for TCR beta sequencing. The Qiagen DNeasy Blood Extraction Kit was used to extract genomic DNA from the blood cell samples. With regard to this clone: No cognate antigen has been identified for it. Base-call qualities are not available, and no considerably larger clone is one nucleotide away.

Libraries came from the immunoSEQ multiplex PCR assay. A mixture of 60 forward primers for TCR Vbeta segments and 13 reverse primers for TCR Jbeta segments was used in the multiplex PCR. Amplification of the CDR3 region of rearranged TCR beta genes was performed with a multiplex PCR assay on genomic DNA. Amplified TCR beta libraries were sequenced as 87-base-pair reads on the Illumina HiSeq System. The authors' analysis ran thus. A later analysis tallied 75 million to 95 million unique TCR beta chains across the 666 repertoires, and approximately 12 million of those chains were shared by two or more donors. To remove PCR and sequencing errors, raw reads were error-corrected and collapsed into unique sequences using a nearest-neighbor algorithm that merged closely related sequences. To assign V, D and J gene segments, CDR3 sequences were aligned to IMGT reference sequences. Each retained sequence needed at least a six-nucleotide match to both a V gene segment and a J gene segment. A rearrangement was called productive if the CDR3 had no stop codons and remained in frame with V and J, and every other rearrangement was called non-productive. Following IMGT convention, CDR3 was defined as the stretch from the second conserved V-encoded cysteine up to the conserved J-encoded phenylalanine. Sequences without an unambiguous match to a single V gene segment were excluded from the earlier analysis of almost 600 of the donors. In an earlier analysis of around 590 of the donors, a V segment was called functional when productive rearrangements were above 56.7%, and segregating when the standard deviation between donors exceeded 5%. A statistical classification framework was developed to diagnose cytomegalovirus status using the catalog of TCR beta chain sequences. In a later analysis, TCR nucleotide sequences were compared against IMGT/GENE-DB human TR gene sequences so that V and J genes could be assigned. In a later analysis, CDR3 sequences and most-parsimonious VDJ recombination scenarios were assigned using the TCRdist pipeline. In a later analysis, each TCR beta chain was defined by its CDR3 amino acid sequence together with its V-gene family, and reads lacking a unique V-gene family were excluded. As a way to deal with suspected cross-contamination and a sequencing artifact, a later analysis dropped roughly 620 nucleotide sequences that were highly shared and had low generation probability. A later analysis calculated a clonal expansion index for each public chain from normalized within-repertoire ranks of inferred template counts. A later analysis computed generation probabilities with a VDJ recombination model fitted to out-of-frame rearrangements, and checked the results against IGoR. In a later analysis, hypergeometric tests were used to score TCR-TCR, TCR-HLA and TCR-CMV co-occurrence, with a repertoire-size bias correction applied to TCR pairs. A later analysis estimated false discovery rates by permuting HLA or CMV assignments 20 times. In a later analysis, co-occurring TCRs were grouped using DBSCAN, with TCRdist sequence similarity added in when clustering inside HLA-allele-positive subsets. For co-occurrence clustering, repertoires with fewer than 30,000 or more than 120,000 public chains were excluded, along with five repertoires with anomalous nucleotide sharing. In its TCRdb copy, this immuneACCESS table keeps in-frame sequences only and misses some clones. Where compared with another copy, unresolved V genes explain less than half of these, and the others have no known cause. V and J calls and clone size are those listed in that table; D and trimming were worked out from the DNA. For this sample there are roughly 170,000 clones; more than 80% appear just once. Together, the top ten hold under 0.75% of the sample.

The receptor comes from a boy between 10 and 17 years old in good health and CMV-seronegative. The sample consisted of PBMCs. The rearranged segments are TRBV12-5 and TRBJ2-2; the best D guess is TRBD1, with 6 bases matching. The CDR3 is CAVAGAYTGELFF. The bases are TGTGCTGTAGCAGGGGCATACACCGGGGAGCTGTTTTTT. Reference TRBV12-5 and TRBJ2-2 genes cover what lies past the CDR3, so the full variable domain is DARVTQTPRHKVTEMGQEVTMRCQPILGHNTVFWYRQTMMQGLELLAYFRNRAPLDDSGMPKDRFSAEMPDATLATLKIQPSEPRDSAVYFCAVAGAYTGELFFGEGSRLTVL.